Included here is one TCR beta chain sequence, with context. These data come from a study of blood T cell repertoires in COVID-19. Study overall: Acute-phase and convalescent COVID-19 samples originated in the United States, Italy and Spain. The cDNA or gDNA used as material had been derived from T cells, B-cell-depleted T cells, or PBMCs.

Authors' data handling: Nucleated cell number was recorded as an estimate derived from reference gene primer amplification. Sequencing used immunoSEQ multiplex PCR; TCRdb keeps in-frame clones, though not all of them. That table supplies the V and J calls and clone size; D and trimming were determined from the DNA. The sample yields hundreds of thousands of clones, 70% to 90% seen once. From germline, CDR1 is MNHEY and CDR2 SVGAGI. The CDR3 extends over 15 amino acids. V was pared by 5 bases and J by 10 bases, with 23 bases between. Sequences were obtained from peripheral blood. The rearrangement joins TRBV6-5 to TRBJ1-1, with D tentatively TRBD1 (5 bases). The source is a middle-aged woman who had recovered from COVID-19. The DNA for the CDR3 is TGTGCCAGCAGTCTAGGGGATACAGCCCGCGGGGGAGCTTTCTTT. Protein sequence: CASSLGDTARGGAFF.